Here is one T cell receptor (beta chain) with its context. Germline V gene lookup returns CDR1 SGHTA and CDR2 FQGTGA. CDR3 length equals 15 residues. V was trimmed by 2 bases and J by 4 bases, leaving 14 bases between them. The assay was immunoSEQ multiplex PCR, and TCRdb's table has in-frame clones only and misses some. This sample has roughly 76,000 clones, with 60% to 85% found just once. This entry is derived from a study of T cells in localized non-small cell lung cancer. The TCR was taken from a man aged 40 to 70 with stage II squamous cell lung carcinoma. Sequences were derived from PBMCs, sampled before any cancer treatment. The gene calls are TRBV7-3 and TRBJ2-5; TRBD1 is a possible D gene (5 bases). CDR3 coding DNA: TGTGCCAGCAGCTTAGCCCCAGGGTTAGGAGAGACCCAGTACTTC. It codes for CASSLAPGLGETQYF. The variable domain in full, completed from reference TRBV7-3 and TRBJ2-5, reads GAGVSQTPSNKVTEKGKYVELRCDPISGHTALYWYRQSLGQGPEFLIYFQGTGAADDSGLPNDRFFAVRPEGSVSTLKIQRTERGDSAVYLCASSLAPGLGETQYFGPGTRLLVL.